One and the same sample provided the 28 T cell receptor beta chains below, sequenced in a study of T cells in localized non-small cell lung cancer. Assay: immunoSEQ multiplex PCR; the TCRdb copy retains only in-frame clones and omits some. The repertoire holds fewer than 15,000 clones, 85% to 90% seen once, with 58% in the top ten. The specimen comprised peripheral blood, sampled before any cancer treatment. The receptors shown here come from a male donor older than 55 with stage III lung adenocarcinoma.

The CDR3 loop reads CASSSRNQDYGYTF. CDR3 bases: TGTGCCAGCAGCTCGCGAAACCAAGACTATGGCTACACCTTC. The rearrangement links TRBV7-9 to TRBJ1-2, with D unclear. V was pared by 4 bases and J by 3 bases, with 12 bases between. The CDR3 has 14 residues. Germline CDR1 and CDR2: SEHNR and FQNEAQ (reference sequence).

The chain has TRBV7-8 and TRBJ2-2, with 13 bases identical to TRBD2. After removal of 6 bases from V and 3 bases from J, the junction contained 1 base not matched to a gene. The CDR3 spans 15 residues. CDR1 and CDR2 (germline): SGHVS, FQNEAQ. CDR3 coding DNA: TGTGCCAGCAGGGGACTAGCGGGGCACACCGGGGAGCTGTTTTTT. Protein: CASRGLAGHTGELFF.

This chain uses TRBV11-3 with TRBJ2-1; possibly TRBD1 for D (5 bases). V lost 5 bases to trimming and J lost 9 bases, with 17 bases between them. This CDR3 is 14 amino acids long. CDR1 is SGHNT and CDR2 is YENEEA in the germline V gene. In DNA form, the CDR3 reads TGTGCCAGCAGCCTGTCATCACCTAGGGGTGAGCAGTTCTTC. Amino acids: CASSLSSPRGEQFF.

The CDR3 here is CASSPRQGDNEQFF. Here the CDR3 DNA reads TGTGCCAGCAGCCCCCGGCAGGGGGACAATGAGCAGTTCTTC. The chain combines TRBV11-3 with TRBJ2-1, with TRBD1 identical over 7 bases. CDR3 length: 14 amino acids. Germline V lookup: CDR1 SGHNT, CDR2 YENEEA. V lost 5 bases and J lost 5; bases outside the gene matches: 6.

This clone was observed once. The chain combines TRBV6-1 with TRBJ1-6; no clear D gene. This CDR3 region has 15 residues. V lost 1 base and J 13 bases, leaving 17 bases between the germline ends. The germline CDR1 and CDR2 sequences are MNHNS and SASEGT. CDR3 sequence: CASSEVAAGITPLHF. The CDR3 region has the DNA TGTGCCAGCAGTGAAGTGGCGGCGGGCATAACGCCCCTCCACTTT.

Here the CDR3 DNA reads TGTGCCAGCAGCCCCCTAGCGGGAGGGGTCGGGGAGCAGTTCTTC. Translation: CASSPLAGGVGEQFF. The chain recombines TRBV7-7 with TRBJ2-1; the match to TRBD2 covers 12 bases. The CDR3 loop spans 15 amino acids. Germline assignment: CDR1 SSHAT and CDR2 FNYEAQ (reference sequence). The V gene end was trimmed by 5 bases and the J gene end by 10 bases; junction bases not matched to a gene: 9.

The J gene is TRBJ2-3, the V gene TRBV13; weak D call: TRBD2 (7 bases). The CDR3 is made up of 15 amino acids. Germline V gene sequence: CDR1 PRHDT, CDR2 FYEKMQ (reference sequence). V was clipped by 7 bases and J by 1 base, with 15 bases between them. The CDR3 region is CASNTGGRRTDTQYF. In DNA, the CDR3 is TGTGCCAGCAATACGGGGGGCAGGCGCACAGATACGCAGTATTTT.

The J gene is TRBJ2-7, the V gene TRBV10-2; 10 bases agree with TRBD2. CDR3 size: 15 residues. Looked up from germline, CDR1 is WSHSY and CDR2 is SAAADI. V lost 7 bases and J lost 2; bases outside the gene matches: 8. CDR3 nucleotide sequence: TGCGCCAGCATCGTAATAGCGGGGGGAACCTACGAGCAGTACTTC. Its translation: CASIVIAGGTYEQYF.

The gene calls are TRBV9 and TRBJ1-1; TRBD1 matches 10 bases. The CDR3 runs 14 residues. Losses at the gene ends were 3 bases for V and 5 bases for J; bases not matched to a gene: 4. The germline gives CDR1 SGDLS, CDR2 YYNGEE. The CDR3 protein is CASSGGQGSTEAFF. For the CDR3, the DNA is TGTGCCAGCAGCGGGGGACAGGGGTCGACTGAAGCTTTCTTT.

The V and J genes are TRBV6-1 and TRBJ1-2, with TRBD1 matching over 10 bases. CDR1 and CDR2 from the germline V gene are MNHNS and SASEGT. V shed 7 bases and J 8 bases; nucleotides not matched to a gene: 13. This CDR3 has 15 residues. The CDR3 DNA follows: TGTGCCAGCATTAAGACAGGGGGCGTAGGGATAGGCTACACCTTC. It is translated as CASIKTGGVGIGYTF.

The V gene is TRBV7-7, the J gene TRBJ2-1, with 8 bases aligning to TRBD1. The CDR3 is 16 residues long. V was clipped by 0 bases and J by 5 bases; unmatched bases: 6. Looked up from germline, CDR1 is SSHAT and CDR2 is FNYEAQ (reference sequence). The CDR3 protein is CASSLARTGINNEQFF. In DNA, the CDR3 is TGTGCCAGCAGCTTAGCTAGGACAGGGATTAACAATGAGCAGTTCTTC. Drawing the rest from reference TRBV7-7 and TRBJ2-1, the complete variable domain is GAGVSQSPRYKVTKRGQDVTLRCDPISSHATLYWYQQALGQGPEFLTYFNYEAQPDKSGLPSDRFSAERPEGSISTLTIQRTEQRDSAMYRCASSLARTGINNEQFFGPGTRLTVL.

The chain recombines TRBV4-2 with TRBJ2-7; D is ambiguous. The V and J ends lost 1 base and 2 bases respectively, with 12 bases between them. Germline lookup yields CDR1 LGHNA and CDR2 YNFKEQ. This CDR3 spans 15 amino acids. CDR3 sequence reads: CASSQAAQKPYEQYF. The CDR3 DNA reads as TGTGCCAGCAGCCAAGCGGCCCAAAAACCCTACGAGCAGTACTTC.

The V gene is TRBV28, the J gene TRBJ2-1; 11 nucleotides align to TRBD2. The CDR3 spans 13 residues. Germline-derived CDR1 and CDR2 are MDHEN and SYDVKM. Trimming at V came to 2 bases and at J to 9 bases, leaving 0 bases not matched to a gene. CDR3 sequence reads: CASSLGTSGEQFF. DNA of the CDR3: TGTGCCAGCAGTTTAGGGACTAGCGGTGAGCAGTTCTTC. Full variable domain (rest looked up from reference TRBV28 and TRBJ2-1): DVKVTQSSRYLVKRTGEKVFLECVQDMDHENMFWYRQDPGLGLRLIYFSYDVKMKEKGDIPEGYSVSREKKERFSLILESASTNQTSMYLCASSLGTSGEQFFGPGTRLTVL.

This clone turned up a few times. The DNA of the CDR3 is TGTGCCAGCAGTGAAGCAGGGGTGGGTGAGCAGTACTTC. It yields the protein CASSEAGVGEQYF. The V call is TRBV25-1, the J call TRBJ2-7; TRBD1 might be the D (6 bases). There are 13 residues in the CDR3. Germline V gene data show CDR1 as MGHDK and CDR2 as SYGVNS. With 2 bases removed from V and 7 bases from J, the gap between germline ends came to 12 bases.

This chain links TRBV10-3 with TRBJ2-7, with D perhaps TRBD1 or TRBD2 (5 bases each). The germline V gene has CDR1 ENHRY and CDR2 SYGVKD. The CDR3 extends over 13 amino acids. Trimming took off 4 bases at V and 2 bases at J, with 9 bases between the two ends. The chain's CDR3 is CAISVGTTYEQYF. DNA for the CDR3: TGTGCCATCAGTGTTGGGACGACCTACGAGCAGTACTTC.

CDR3 sequence reads: CASSDKRRSGRAYNEQFF. The CDR3 DNA reads as TGTGCCAGCAGTGACAAGCGTCGGAGCGGGAGAGCCTACAATGAGCAGTTCTTC. V is TRBV6-4 and J is TRBJ2-1; 8 bases line up with TRBD2. The length of the CDR3 is 18 residues. With 2 bases clipped from V and 2 bases from J, the junction kept 11 bases outside the gene matches. Germline loops: CDR1 MRHNA, CDR2 SNTAGT.

J is TRBJ1-1 and V is TRBV7-2; TRBD1 is a possible D gene (6 bases). Germline values: CDR1 SGHTA, CDR2 FQGNSA. There are 14 residues in the CDR3. The V gene lost 4 bases and the J gene lost 2 bases, with 11 bases spanning the gap. DNA of the CDR3: TGTGCCAGCAGCTCCAGGGGACCCAACACTGAAGCTTTCTTT. Translated, it gives CASSSRGPNTEAFF.

This chain uses TRBV4-1 with TRBJ2-2; D gene unclear. The CDR3 totals 15 residues. V lost 0 bases to trimming and J lost 4 bases, with 9 bases between them. Germline V gene sequence: CDR1 MGHRA, CDR2 YSYEKL. DNA of the CDR3: TGCGCCAGCAGCCAAGAGGGGTTGCCCACCGGGGAGCTGTTTTTT. Its protein product is CASSQEGLPTGELFF.

The chain joins TRBV6-1 to TRBJ2-7; 11 nucleotides line up with TRBD1. CDR3 length equals 13 residues. Looked up from germline, CDR1 is MNHNS and CDR2 is SASEGT. The ends lost 6 bases at V and 2 bases at J; junction bases unmatched: 0. CDR3 DNA: TGTGCCAGCAGGGACAGGGGGCCCTACGAGCAGTACTTC. It encodes CASRDRGPYEQYF.

The chain links TRBV29-1 to TRBJ2-2, with D tentatively TRBD2 (5 bases). This CDR3 contains 14 residues. Trimming took 0 bases from V and 4 from J, leaving 9 bases between them. Germline V gene lookup returns CDR1 SQVTM and CDR2 ANQGSEA. CDR3 coding DNA: TGCAGCGTTGAAGAACCCCGGGGCACCGGGGAGCTGTTTTTT. This sequence encodes CSVEEPRGTGELFF.

The chain recombines TRBV7-9 with TRBJ2-3; tentative D call: TRBD2 (5 bases). Trimming removed 4 bases at V and 1 base at J, with 9 bases between. The CDR3 spans 14 residues. Germline V CDR1 and CDR2: SEHNR, FQNEAQ (reference sequence). DNA for the CDR3: TGTGCCAGCAGCTCCGGAGGAGGCACAGATACGCAGTATTTT. Its translation: CASSSGGGTDTQYF.

The V call is TRBV29-1, the J call TRBJ1-2; D is perhaps TRBD1 (6 bases). Between the trimmed V and J ends, which lost 6 bases and 3 bases, there was a span of 14 bases. The CDR3 is 13 amino acids. The V gene's germline CDR1 is SQVTM and CDR2 ANQGSEA. DNA of the CDR3: TGCAGCGTCTCGAGGGGGGGATACTATGGCTACACCTTC. This encodes CSVSRGGYYGYTF.

This rearrangement joins TRBV7-6 to TRBJ2-3; 9 bases are shared with TRBD1. Germline CDR1 SGHVS, CDR2 FNYEAQ. V shed 8 bases, J shed 10 bases, and the junction held 10 bases outside the gene matches. CDR3 length: 13 amino acids. CDR3 in amino acids: CASGAGQGQSQYF. The DNA of the CDR3 is TGTGCCAGCGGTGCGGGACAGGGTCAGTCGCAGTATTTT.

The chain is built from TRBV7-9 and TRBJ2-5; no clear D. The V end was cut by 1 base, the J end by 0 bases, with 9 bases between. The CDR3 has 15 amino acids. CDR1 is SEHNR, CDR2 FQNEAQ, per germline (reference sequence). Here the CDR3 DNA reads TGTGCCAGCAGCTTAGGGGAAGTGGACCAAGAGACCCAGTACTTC. The encoded protein is CASSLGEVDQETQYF.

This CDR3 reads CASSLGGGLAYNEQFF. CDR3 sequence (DNA): TGTGCCAGCAGCTTAGGCGGGGGACTAGCCTACAATGAGCAGTTCTTC. The chain joins TRBV11-2 to TRBJ2-1, with 8 positions matching TRBD2. Per germline, CDR1 SGHAT and CDR2 FQNNGV. This CDR3 contains 16 residues. J gave up 2 bases and V 1 base, and 4 bases lay outside the gene matches.

CDR3 sequence (DNA): TGCGCCAGCACCCCGACTAGCGGGGGGCCGCCTGCCTACAATGAGCAGTTCTTC. Translating gives CASTPTSGGPPAYNEQFF. The chain is built from TRBV10-1 and TRBJ2-1; 13 bases match TRBD2. Germline CDR1 reads WNHNN; CDR2 reads SYGVQD (reference sequence). Losses at the gene ends were 7 bases for V and 2 bases for J; bases not matched to a gene: 11. The CDR3 contains 18 residues.

V is TRBV5-5 and J is TRBJ2-5, with D unclear. This CDR3 spans 13 amino acids. Trimming stripped 4 bases from V and 7 bases from J, with 14 bases between. CDR1 is SGHKS, CDR2 YYEKEE, per germline (reference sequence). The CDR3 DNA follows: TGTGCCAGCAGCGCGGCCCTCGACGTGACCCAGTACTTC. It encodes CASSAALDVTQYF.

This clone has more than one count but fewer than ten. The V gene is TRBV10-1, the J gene TRBJ1-1; D gene ambiguous. The germline V gene has CDR1 WNHNN and CDR2 SYGVQD (reference sequence). Trimming took 1 base from V and 14 from J, leaving 17 bases between them. This CDR3 is built from 13 residues. CDR3 in amino acids: CASSEWEKGARFF. CDR3 nucleotide sequence: TGCGCCAGCAGTGAGTGGGAGAAGGGAGCCCGATTCTTT.